The 30 T cell receptor beta chains given below trace back to one sample, sequenced in a study of OX40 agonist ivuxolimab in advanced cancers. Libraries were prepared by immunoSEQ multiplex PCR; TCRdb keeps only in-frame clonotypes and omits some of them. The data show about 110,000 clones, roughly nine tenths seen once. The material was CD4+ or CD8+ T cells sorted from blood, obtained in a trial of the OX40 agonist ivuxolimab. The receptors come from an adult with an advanced solid tumor such as melanoma, head and neck, liver or kidney cancer.

The gene calls are TRBV7-3 and TRBJ1-1; tentatively, D is TRBD1 (5 bases). There are 14 residues in the CDR3. From germline, CDR1 is SGHTA and CDR2 FQGTGA. Trimming removed 5 bases at V and 8 bases at J, with 18 bases between. The CDR3 loop is CASSLNNLRGEAFF. CDR3 in DNA: TGTGCCAGCAGCCTAAATAATCTACGGGGCGAAGCTTTCTTT. The full variable domain, in which reference TRBV7-3 and TRBJ1-1 provide the parts outside the CDR3, is GAGVSQTPSNKVTEKGKYVELRCDPISGHTALYWYRQSLGQGPEFLIYFQGTGAADDSGLPNDRFFAVRPEGSVSTLKIQRTERGDSAVYLCASSLNNLRGEAFFGQGTRLTVV.

This chain connects TRBV7-9 to TRBJ1-3; D gene uncertain. Between the trimmed V and J ends, which lost 5 bases and 2 bases, there was a span of 13 bases. The germline gives CDR1 SEHNR, CDR2 FQNEAQ (reference sequence). The CDR3 runs 15 residues. The CDR3 loop reads CASSVGSDAGNTIYF. CDR3 bases: TGTGCCAGCAGCGTGGGGTCAGACGCTGGAAACACCATATATTTT. The variable domain in full, completed from reference TRBV7-9 and TRBJ1-3, reads DTGVSQNPRHKITKRGQNVTFRCDPISEHNRLYWYRQTLGQGPEFLTYFQNEAQLEKSRLLSDRFSAERPKGSFSTLEIQRTEQGDSAMYLCASSVGSDAGNTIYFGEGSWLTVV.

This chain joins TRBV6-4 and TRBJ1-1, with a possible D match to TRBD1 (6 bases). The CDR3 loop spans 16 amino acids. Trimming left V 3 bases short and J 4 bases short, with 18 bases between. Germline CDR1 MRHNA, CDR2 SNTAGT. The CDR3 loop is CASSERGNRVGTEAFF. CDR3 nucleotides: TGTGCCAGCAGTGAACGGGGTAACAGGGTAGGCACTGAAGCTTTCTTT.

The genes are TRBV5-1 and TRBJ2-7, with D maybe TRBD1 (5 bases). Germline V gene sequence: CDR1 SGHRS, CDR2 YFSETQ. This CDR3 comprises 15 residues. Trimming left V 0 bases short and J 0 bases short, with 10 bases between. The CDR3 spells CASSLDLTASYEQYF. As DNA, the CDR3 is TGCGCCAGCAGCTTGGACCTGACAGCCTCCTACGAGCAGTACTTC.

The V gene is TRBV13, the J gene TRBJ2-3; weak D call: TRBD1 (5 bases). CDR3 length: 13 residues. V dropped 3 bases and J dropped 2 bases, with 6 bases sitting between them. From germline, CDR1 is PRHDT and CDR2 FYEKMQ (reference sequence). The CDR3 sequence is CASSFRDTDTQYF. The CDR3 region has the DNA TGTGCCAGCAGCTTCAGGGACACAGATACGCAGTATTTT.

The chain links TRBV4-1 to TRBJ2-4; D perhaps matches TRBD1 (6 bases). The CDR3 loop spans 15 amino acids. V lost 1 base and J lost 7, with 14 bases in between. The germline CDR1 and CDR2 sequences are MGHRA and YSYEKL. The CDR3 reads CASSQGGQNGNIQYF. The CDR3 nucleotides read TGCGCCAGCAGCCAAGGGGGGCAGAATGGGAACATTCAGTACTTC.

The V and J genes are TRBV4-3 and TRBJ1-2; weak D call: TRBD1 (5 bases). Per the germline V gene, CDR1 is LGHNA and CDR2 is YSLEER. The CDR3 spans 14 residues. Trimming removed 0 bases from V and 6 bases from J, with 11 bases in between. The CDR3, as DNA: TGCGCCAGCAGCCAAGAATTAGTGGGGCATGGCTACACCTTC. Its translation is CASSQELVGHGYTF.

The V gene is TRBV12-5, the J gene TRBJ1-5, with a possible D match to TRBD1 (6 bases). This CDR3 spans 17 amino acids. Germline V gene lookup returns CDR1 LGHNT and CDR2 FRNRAP. V was trimmed by 7 bases and J by 4 bases, leaving 23 bases between them. The CDR3 DNA reads as TGTGCTAGTGTTCAACCCTCGACAGGAGGGGCTAATCAGCCCCAGCATTTT. It yields the protein CASVQPSTGGANQPQHF. The variable domain in full, completed from reference TRBV12-5 and TRBJ1-5, reads DARVTQTPRHKVTEMGQEVTMRCQPILGHNTVFWYRQTMMQGLELLAYFRNRAPLDDSGMPKDRFSAEMPDATLATLKIQPSEPRDSAVYFCASVQPSTGGANQPQHFGDGTRLSIL.

The V gene is TRBV28, the J gene TRBJ2-6, with D perhaps matching TRBD1 (5 bases). V was cut by 2 bases and J by 0 bases, with 8 bases left in between. The CDR3 spans 16 residues. Germline loops: CDR1 MDHEN, CDR2 SYDVKM. The CDR3 loop is CASSLVRDSGANVLTF. The CDR3 DNA follows: TGTGCCAGCAGTTTAGTCAGGGACTCTGGGGCCAACGTCCTGACTTTC.

This clone was seen once. The CDR3 DNA sequence: TGTGCCATACGGCCCGCCACAGGGGACGAACTTATTAACACCGGGGAGCTGTTTTTT. This translates into CAIRPATGDELINTGELFF. The chain employs TRBV10-3 and TRBJ2-2, with 7 bases aligning to TRBD1. After removal of 9 bases from V and 2 bases from J, the junction contained 21 bases not matched to a gene. The CDR3 runs 19 residues. Germline loops: CDR1 ENHRY, CDR2 SYGVKD.

The V call is TRBV11-2, the J call TRBJ2-2; D is possibly TRBD2 (5 bases). Trimming removed 2 bases from V and 3 bases from J, with 13 bases in between. This CDR3 contains 16 residues. Germline loops: CDR1 SGHAT, CDR2 FQNNGV. CDR3 sequence: CASSLQASLYTGELFF. The DNA for the CDR3 is TGTGCCAGCAGCTTACAGGCTAGCCTGTACACCGGGGAGCTGTTTTTT.

The V call is TRBV6-1, the J call TRBJ2-3; 9 bases align to TRBD1. V gave up 2 bases and J gave up 4 bases; unmatched junction bases: 7. The CDR3 consists of 16 residues. Germline V CDR1 and CDR2: MNHNS, SASEGT. The CDR3 protein is CASSEMRGQGSDTQYF. The CDR3 DNA reads as TGTGCCAGCAGTGAAATGAGGGGACAGGGATCAGATACGCAGTATTTT.

The V and J genes are TRBV19 and TRBJ2-1; 11 bases fit TRBD2. Germline-derived CDR1 and CDR2 are LNHDA and SQIVND (reference sequence). This CDR3 spans 16 amino acids. The V segment lost 5 bases and the J segment 4 bases; nucleotides outside the gene matches: 7. The CDR3 DNA sequence: TGTGCCAGTAGTCTCCCCGGACTAGCGGGTTACAATGAGCAGTTCTTC. Its translation: CASSLPGLAGYNEQFF.

The CDR3 coding sequence is TGTGCCAATAGTGGGCTAGCGGACAATGAGCAGTTCTTC. It specifies CANSGLADNEQFF. V is TRBV10-3 and J is TRBJ2-1; 7 nucleotides line up with TRBD2. Trimming removed 10 bases from V and 5 bases from J; junction bases left unmatched: 8. Germline V lookup: CDR1 ENHRY, CDR2 SYGVKD. This CDR3 is 13 amino acids long.

This rearrangement joins TRBV28 to TRBJ2-1; TRBD2 agrees at 9 bases. Per germline, CDR1 MDHEN and CDR2 SYDVKM. This CDR3 has 15 amino acids. V was clipped by 10 bases and J by 1 base; unmatched bases: 8. The CDR3 sequence: CATAAGGPSYNEQFF. The CDR3 DNA reads TGTGCCACCGCGGCGGGAGGGCCATCCTACAATGAGCAGTTCTTC.

This chain connects TRBV7-9 to TRBJ2-7; 7 bases are shared with TRBD1. Germline values: CDR1 SEHNR, CDR2 FQNEAQ (reference sequence). With 5 bases clipped from V and 1 base from J, the junction kept 5 bases outside the gene matches. This CDR3 comprises 14 residues. The CDR3 protein is CASSRGTASYEQYF. Here the CDR3 DNA reads TGTGCCAGCAGCCGTGGGACAGCTTCCTACGAGCAGTACTTC.

V is TRBV7-7 and J is TRBJ2-5; 9 nucleotides match TRBD2. Germline V lookup: CDR1 SSHAT, CDR2 FNYEAQ (reference sequence). The CDR3 consists of 11 residues. CDR3 DNA sequence: TGTGCTAGCGGGAGAGGAGAGACCCAGTACTTC. Its translation is CASGRGETQYF.

The J gene is TRBJ1-1, the V gene TRBV6-5, with D possibly being TRBD1 (6 bases). Germline CDR1 reads MNHEY; CDR2 reads SVGAGI. V was shortened by 0 bases and J by 4 bases, with 12 bases between the two germline ends. The CDR3 consists of 15 residues. The CDR3 bases are TGTGCCAGCAGTTACTCGGACAGTCAGAGCACTGAAGCTTTCTTT. Its translation is CASSYSDSQSTEAFF.

The CDR3: CASSPPQGLPLAKNIQYF. In nucleotides, the CDR3 is TGTGCCAGCTCTCCCCCGCAGGGCCTACCTCTAGCCAAAAACATTCAGTACTTC. The gene calls are TRBV18 and TRBJ2-4; maybe TRBD1 (5 bases). V was clipped by 6 bases and J by 0 bases, with 21 bases between them. The CDR3 is made up of 18 amino acids. CDR1 and CDR2 from the germline V gene are KGHSH and LQKENI.

The chain links TRBV7-9 to TRBJ1-6; a weak D match, TRBD1 (5 bases). The CDR3 contains 13 residues. The V gene's germline CDR1 is SEHNR and CDR2 FQNEAQ (reference sequence). Between the trimmed V and J ends, which lost 8 bases and 7 bases, there was a span of 12 bases. The CDR3 sequence is CASDSILNSPLHF. CDR3 sequence (DNA): TGTGCCAGCGACAGTATTTTAAATTCACCCCTCCACTTT. Full variable domain (outside the CDR3, taken from reference TRBV7-9 and TRBJ1-6): DTGVSQNPRHKITKRGQNVTFRCDPISEHNRLYWYRQTLGQGPEFLTYFQNEAQLEKSRLLSDRFSAERPKGSFSTLEIQRTEQGDSAMYLCASDSILNSPLHFGNGTRLTVT.

The rearrangement links TRBV28 to TRBJ2-7, with a tentative D call TRBD1 (5 bases). The CDR3 spans 15 residues. V lost 6 bases and J lost 11, with 26 bases in between. CDR1 MDHEN and CDR2 SYDVKM come from the germline V gene. CDR3 sequence (DNA): TGTGCCAGCAGCTTCCAGGCCTTAATACCTGGGGCGGAGTACTTC. As protein: CASSFQALIPGAEYF.

V is TRBV6-5 and J is TRBJ1-5; TRBD1 might be the D (5 bases). This CDR3 is built from 15 residues. Germline V gives CDR1 MNHEY, CDR2 SVGAGI. The germline V and J ends were trimmed by 5 bases and 1 base, with 12 bases remaining between them. The CDR3 DNA follows: TGTGCCAGCAGTCGTACAGGAGGAAGCAATCAGCCCCAGCATTTT. It codes for CASSRTGGSNQPQHF.

The J gene is TRBJ2-3, the V gene TRBV6-4; 8 bases agree with TRBD1. Germline lookup yields CDR1 MRHNA and CDR2 SNTAGT. There are 15 residues in the CDR3. V was pared by 4 bases and J by 0 bases, with 3 bases of the junction left unmatched. The CDR3 nucleotides are TGTGCCAGCAGTGCACAGGGGGGAAGCACAGATACGCAGTATTTT. This sequence encodes CASSAQGGSTDTQYF.

The CDR3 reads CASSILRSEAFF. The CDR3 DNA follows: TGTGCCAGTAGTATCCTAAGATCTGAAGCTTTCTTT. The genes are TRBV19 and TRBJ1-1, with D uncertain. Germline CDR1 reads LNHDA; CDR2 reads SQIVND (reference sequence). V was trimmed by 3 bases and J by 6 bases, leaving 8 bases between them. This CDR3 has 12 residues.

V and J are TRBV5-4 and TRBJ1-6, with no clear D. This CDR3 is built from 13 residues. Germline V gene lookup returns CDR1 SGHNT and CDR2 YYREEE (reference sequence). Trimming cost V 3 bases and J 6 bases, with 7 bases left between them. CDR3 region: CASSSLGNSPLHF. CDR3 in DNA: TGTGCCAGCAGCTCACTGGGTAATTCACCCCTCCACTTT.

The genes are TRBV4-3 and TRBJ2-3; D may correspond to TRBD1 or TRBD2 (5 bases each). V was clipped by 4 bases and J by 5 bases, with 25 bases between them. The CDR3 contains 18 residues. CDR1 and CDR2 (germline): LGHNA, YSLEER. The CDR3 sequence is CASSPGRGTTLVQDTQYF. DNA for the CDR3: TGCGCCAGCAGCCCAGGTAGAGGGACGACCTTGGTCCAAGATACGCAGTATTTT.

J is TRBJ2-3 and V is TRBV9; TRBD2 matches at 12 bases. In germline, CDR1 is SGDLS, CDR2 YYNGEE. The CDR3 runs 16 residues. V dropped 2 bases and J dropped 4; count of bases not matched to a gene: 5. The CDR3 region has the DNA TGTGCCAGCAGCGTCACCGGGACTAGCGGGTCAGATACGCAGTATTTT. It specifies CASSVTGTSGSDTQYF. Variable domain in full (rest from reference TRBV9 and TRBJ2-3): DSGVTQTPKHLITATGQRVTLRCSPRSGDLSVYWYQQSLDQGLQFLIQYYNGEERAKGNILERFSAQQFPDLHSELNLSSLELGDSALYFCASSVTGTSGSDTQYFGPGTRLTVL.

Remarks on this clone: The same CDR3 can be traced to other DNA sequences in this sample. The genes are TRBV9 and TRBJ1-3, with D possibly being TRBD1 (6 bases). Germline CDR1 is SGDLS and CDR2 is YYNGEE. The V end lost 0 bases, the J end lost 2 bases, and 6 bases lay between the germline ends. This CDR3 spans 14 amino acids. The CDR3 spells CASSVAGAGNTIYF. CDR3 coding DNA: TGTGCCAGCAGCGTAGCAGGGGCTGGAAACACCATATATTTT.

The chain uses TRBV9 and TRBJ2-7, with 7 bases identical to TRBD2. The CDR3 sequence is 16 residues long. CDR1 is SGDLS, CDR2 YYNGEE, per germline. V gave up 0 bases and J gave up 5 bases; unmatched junction bases: 11. The CDR3 is CASSVDPSGGGDEQYF. The DNA for the CDR3 is TGTGCCAGCAGCGTAGACCCCTCGGGCGGGGGAGACGAGCAGTACTTC.

This clone was seen a single time. J is TRBJ2-7 and V is TRBV5-1; 9 nucleotides line up with TRBD2. V was clipped by 2 bases and J by 6 bases; unmatched bases: 21. Germline V gene lookup returns CDR1 SGHRS and CDR2 YFSETQ. The CDR3 extends over 19 amino acids. The CDR3 sequence: CASSLTTPFDAGGSVEQYF. For the CDR3, the DNA is TGCGCCAGCAGCTTAACAACGCCGTTTGATGCGGGGGGGTCGGTCGAGCAGTACTTC.